These 30 T cell receptor beta chains came from one sample sequenced in a study of PD-L1 blockade in urothelial cancer. Clones were read by immunoSEQ multiplex PCR, and TCRdb kept only the in-frame ones, dropping some. Here the sample spans tens of thousands of clones, roughly 86% being singletons. Time point here: peripheral blood 6 weeks after treatment start. Specimen: PBMCs, collected around atezolizumab (anti-PD-L1) treatment. The receptor set was obtained from a man aged 60 to 69 with urothelial cancer.

The chain employs TRBV18 and TRBJ2-7; 8 nucleotides line up with TRBD1. CDR1 and CDR2 (germline): KGHSH, LQKENI. V lost 3 bases to trimming and J lost 4 bases; unmatched junction nucleotides: 2. The CDR3 sequence is 13 residues long. CDR3: CASSPDRAYEQYF. The CDR3 nucleotides read TGTGCCAGCTCACCGGACAGGGCGTACGAGCAGTACTTC.

As concerns this clone: Its ends do not fully match the called genes, so a read error is possible. The chain links TRBV9 to TRBJ2-2, with TRBD1 identical over 7 bases. The length of the CDR3 is 13 residues. The germline CDR1 and CDR2 sequences are SGDLS and YYNGEE. The CDR3 coding sequence is TGTGCCAGCAGAGTAGGGGGCGCCGGGGAGCTGTTTTTT. Translating it yields CASRVGGAGELFF.

The rearrangement links TRBV5-4 to TRBJ1-3; 11 bases fit TRBD1. The CDR3 totals 15 residues. V was pared by 4 bases and J by 3 bases, with 3 bases of the junction left unmatched. Germline CDR1 is SGHNT and CDR2 is YYREEE (reference sequence). The CDR3 reads CASSRGTGGGNTIYF. The CDR3 DNA is TGTGCCAGCAGCCGAGGGACAGGGGGTGGAAACACCATATATTTT. Variable domain in full (rest from reference TRBV5-4 and TRBJ1-3): ETGVTQSPTHLIKTRGQQVTLRCSSQSGHNTVSWYQQALGQGPQFIFQYYREEENGRGNFPPRFSGLQFPNYSSELNVNALELDDSALYLCASSRGTGGGNTIYFGEGSWLTVV.

V usage is TRBV28 and J usage is TRBJ1-1, with 7 bases aligning to TRBD1. This CDR3 contains 14 residues. The trim removed 4 bases at V and 4 bases at J, leaving 6 bases unmatched. Per the germline V gene, CDR1 is MDHEN and CDR2 is SYDVKM. For the CDR3, the DNA is TGTGCCAGCAGTTCCGGGACAGAGATCACTGAAGCTTTCTTT. Its translation: CASSSGTEITEAFF.

V and J are TRBV7-3 and TRBJ2-1; TRBD2 matches at 14 bases. The CDR3 contains 15 residues. V trimming: 2 bases; J trimming: 6 bases; junction bases outside the gene matches: 0. Germline CDR1 reads SGHTA; CDR2 reads FQGTGA. Written as DNA, the CDR3 is TGTGCCAGCAGCTTAGGGACTAGCGGGAGCAATGAGCAGTTCTTC. Its protein product is CASSLGTSGSNEQFF. The whole variable domain, remainder taken from reference TRBV7-3 and TRBJ2-1, is GAGVSQTPSNKVTEKGKYVELRCDPISGHTALYWYRQSLGQGPEFLIYFQGTGAADDSGLPNDRFFAVRPEGSVSTLKIQRTERGDSAVYLCASSLGTSGSNEQFFGPGTRLTVL.

The V call is TRBV7-9, the J call TRBJ2-1; 9 nucleotides match TRBD2. Trimming took 6 bases from V and 10 from J; bases not matched to a gene: 7. CDR3 size: 13 residues. CDR1 SEHNR and CDR2 FQNEAQ come from the germline V gene (reference sequence). CDR3 loop: CASRRRSGREQFF. CDR3 DNA sequence: TGTGCCAGCAGACGGAGGAGCGGGAGGGAGCAGTTCTTC.

The V and J genes are TRBV27 and TRBJ2-2, with 8 bases aligning to TRBD2. The CDR3 is 14 amino acids. V lost 2 bases, J lost 7 bases, and 3 bases stayed unmatched. The germline V gene has CDR1 MNHEY and CDR2 SMNVEV (reference sequence). The CDR3 here is CASSLLAGGGELFF. In DNA form, the CDR3 reads TGTGCCAGCAGTTTACTCGCGGGAGGCGGGGAGCTGTTTTTT.

The chain uses TRBV28 and TRBJ2-3, with TRBD2 identical over 13 bases. Germline-derived CDR1 and CDR2 are MDHEN and SYDVKM. The CDR3 loop spans 17 amino acids. With 5 bases clipped from V and 0 bases from J, the junction kept 5 bases outside the gene matches. The CDR3 loop is CASSPGTSGISTDTQYF. The CDR3 coding sequence is TGTGCCAGCAGTCCCGGGACTAGCGGGATTAGCACAGATACGCAGTATTTT.

V and J are TRBV7-3 and TRBJ1-1, with D perhaps TRBD1 (5 bases). The germline V and J ends were trimmed by 5 bases and 4 bases, with 20 bases remaining between them. This CDR3 contains 16 residues. Germline-derived CDR1 and CDR2 are SGHTA and FQGTGA. CDR3 nucleotides: TGTGCCAGCAGCCCTAGCGGCGGGACGGCGTCCACTGAAGCTTTCTTT. This encodes CASSPSGGTASTEAFF.

In nucleotides, the CDR3 is TGTGCCAGCAGCTTAGAGGCGGGGGGCCACCAGCCCCAGCATTTT. Amino acids: CASSLEAGGHQPQHF. The chain links TRBV7-2 to TRBJ1-5, with a possible D match to TRBD1 (6 bases). This CDR3 has 15 residues. V was clipped by 1 base and J by 7 bases, with 14 bases between them. From germline, CDR1 is SGHTA and CDR2 FQGNSA.

V usage is TRBV15 and J usage is TRBJ2-3, with no clear D. This CDR3 contains 15 residues. V shed 3 bases and J shed 1 base, with 11 bases lying between them. In germline, CDR1 is LNHNV, CDR2 YYDKDF (reference sequence). The CDR3 sequence is CATSSSRPRTDTQYF. The CDR3 bases are TGTGCCACCAGCAGCTCGCGTCCTCGCACAGATACGCAGTATTTT.

This clone was counted a few times. The chain links TRBV9 to TRBJ1-1; TRBD1 is a possible D gene (6 bases). Germline values: CDR1 SGDLS, CDR2 YYNGEE. Trimming took off 0 bases at V and 5 bases at J, with 14 bases between the two ends. The length of the CDR3 is 15 residues. The CDR3 bases are TGTGCCAGCAGCGTAGCCCCAACAGGGAAGACTGAAGCTTTCTTT. It encodes CASSVAPTGKTEAFF.

This clone was seen only once. The V gene is TRBV7-2, the J gene TRBJ1-5; 9 bases map to TRBD1. This CDR3 has 15 amino acids. V was clipped by 5 bases and J by 7 bases; unmatched bases: 9. Per the germline V gene, CDR1 is SGHTA and CDR2 is FQGNSA. The CDR3 protein is CASSTLQGANQPQHF. The CDR3 region has the DNA TGTGCCAGCAGCACATTACAGGGGGCAAACCAGCCCCAGCATTTT.

The genes are TRBV6-5 and TRBJ1-2; TRBD1 aligns across 7 bases. CDR3 length equals 14 residues. CDR1 MNHEY and CDR2 SVGAGI come from the germline V gene. V was pared by 6 bases and J by 6 bases, with 10 bases of the junction left unmatched. Written as DNA, the CDR3 is TGTGCCAGCAGGGACGATGGGACAGTACATGGCTACACCTTC. Protein sequence: CASRDDGTVHGYTF.

The chain employs TRBV30 and TRBJ2-1; D is unresolved. This CDR3 spans 12 amino acids. V lost 3 bases, J lost 5 bases, and 8 bases lay in between. Germline loops: CDR1 GTSNPN, CDR2 SVGIG (reference sequence). DNA for the CDR3: TGTGCCTGGAGCAATAACAACAATGAGCAGTTCTTC. It codes for CAWSNNNNEQFF.

In regard to this clone: A read error may account for a junction end that differs from germline. The V and J genes are TRBV7-7 and TRBJ2-5; TRBD2 matches 11 bases. Germline V lookup: CDR1 SSHAT, CDR2 FNYEAQ (reference sequence). The CDR3 covers 16 residues. The CDR3 sequence: CASSLRLAGTKETQYF. The CDR3 DNA sequence: TGTGCTAGCAGCCTCCGACTAGCGGGGACCAAAGAGACCCAGTACTTC.

The chain joins TRBV4-2 to TRBJ2-5; D is perhaps TRBD1 (5 bases). CDR3 length: 15 residues. Germline CDR1 reads LGHNA; CDR2 reads YNFKEQ. V was pared by 2 bases and J by 2 bases, with 12 bases between. Here the CDR3 DNA reads TGTGCCAGCAGCCAAAGGGGTGAACTTCAAGAGACCCAGTACTTC. This sequence encodes CASSQRGELQETQYF.

The chain combines TRBV7-8 with TRBJ2-7; D ambiguous. V was pared by 2 bases and J by 2 bases, with 7 bases between. CDR1 is SGHVS, CDR2 FQNEAQ, per germline. The CDR3 contains 13 residues. The chain's CDR3 is CASSLWRAYEQYF. The CDR3 nucleotides are TGTGCCAGCAGCTTATGGAGAGCCTACGAGCAGTACTTC. The complete variable domain, with remaining parts taken from reference TRBV7-8 and TRBJ2-7, reads GAGVSQSPRYKVAKRGQDVALRCDPISGHVSLFWYQQALGQGPEFLTYFQNEAQLDKSGLPSDRFFAERPEGSVSTLKIQRTQQEDSAVYLCASSLWRAYEQYFGPGTRLTVT.

The chain has TRBV11-3 and TRBJ2-7; no firm D call. This CDR3 has 12 amino acids. Germline V gene sequence: CDR1 SGHNT, CDR2 YENEEA. V lost 6 bases and J 4 bases, leaving 10 bases between the germline ends. The CDR3 sequence is CASSRPGYEQYF. CDR3 coding DNA: TGTGCCAGCAGTAGGCCCGGGTACGAGCAGTACTTC.

The V call is TRBV6-7, the J call TRBJ2-3; D ambiguous. TRBV6-7 is identified as an open reading frame with a role that is uncertain. This CDR3 comprises 16 residues. V lost 6 bases and J lost 1, with 17 bases in between. CDR3 DNA: TGTGCCAGCAGACAACCTCCTTGGCCGCGCACAGATACGCAGTATTTT. It yields the protein CASRQPPWPRTDTQYF.

The V gene is TRBV15, the J gene TRBJ1-2, with D perhaps TRBD1 (6 bases). Germline V gene sequence: CDR1 LNHNV, CDR2 YYDKDF (reference sequence). CDR3 length: 14 amino acids. Trimming pared 0 bases from V and 5 bases from J, leaving 10 bases between. The CDR3 spells CATSRDLGAYGYTF. As DNA, the CDR3 is TGTGCCACCAGCAGAGATTTGGGGGCGTATGGCTACACCTTC.

V and J are TRBV30 and TRBJ2-7, with D maybe TRBD2 (5 bases). The CDR3 totals 12 residues. V was trimmed by 0 bases and J by 5 bases, leaving 8 bases between them. The germline V gene encodes CDR1 GTSNPN and CDR2 SVGIG (reference sequence). Here the CDR3 DNA reads TGTGCCTGGAGTGTAGGGAGTGACGAGCAGTACTTC. Amino acid sequence: CAWSVGSDEQYF.

The chain has TRBV7-9 and TRBJ1-1; tentative D call: TRBD1 (5 bases). The germline V gene has CDR1 SEHNR and CDR2 FQNEAQ (reference sequence). Trimming took off 5 bases at V and 3 bases at J, with 16 bases between the two ends. There are 15 residues in the CDR3. CDR3 sequence reads: CASSRGWGEDTEAFF. The CDR3 region has the DNA TGTGCCAGCAGCCGGGGATGGGGGGAGGACACTGAAGCTTTCTTT.

Concerning this clone itself: An end of the junction differs from the germline gene, which may be a read error. This chain joins TRBV6-1 and TRBJ2-7, with 11 positions matching TRBD1. The CDR3 spans 15 residues. Germline CDR1 is MNHNS and CDR2 is SASEGT. The CDR3 is CAISESQDRGHEQYF. CDR3 DNA sequence: TGTGCCATCAGTGAGTCCCAGGACAGGGGGCACGAGCAGTACTTC.

J is TRBJ1-1 and V is TRBV9, with D perhaps matching TRBD1 (6 bases). Germline V CDR1 and CDR2: SGDLS, YYNGEE. With 5 bases removed from V and 1 base from J, the gap between germline ends came to 12 bases. This CDR3 comprises 14 residues. CDR3 region: CASSTGHPNTEAFF. The DNA of the CDR3 is TGTGCCAGCAGTACGGGACACCCGAACACTGAAGCTTTCTTT.

The chain is built from TRBV5-1 and TRBJ1-1, with 7 bases that match TRBD1. V dropped 4 bases and J dropped 5; count of bases not matched to a gene: 8. The CDR3 is made up of 14 amino acids. Germline CDR1 and CDR2: SGHRS and YFSETQ. CDR3 bases: TGCGCCAGCAGCGCATTACAGGGGTGGACTGAAGCTTTCTTT. Translating it yields CASSALQGWTEAFF.

V and J are TRBV11-2 and TRBJ2-3; D call uncertain. V was cut by 1 base and J by 0 bases, with 5 bases left in between. The germline gives CDR1 SGHAT, CDR2 FQNNGV. The CDR3 spans 14 residues. The CDR3 nucleotides are TGTGCCAGCAGCTTAGGACATAGCACAGATACGCAGTATTTT. Its translation is CASSLGHSTDTQYF.

This chain uses TRBV18 with TRBJ2-5, with 11 bases matching TRBD2. V was pared by 3 bases and J by 2 bases, with 2 bases of the junction left unmatched. CDR1 KGHSH and CDR2 LQKENI come from the germline V gene. The CDR3 extends over 15 amino acids. The chain's CDR3 is CASSPGLAVQETQYF. DNA of the CDR3: TGTGCCAGCTCACCGGGACTAGCGGTACAAGAGACCCAGTACTTC.

The CDR3 sequence: CASSLLAGGGDEQFF. The DNA of the CDR3 is TGTGCCAGCAGCCTCCTAGCGGGAGGTGGGGATGAGCAGTTCTTC. This chain joins TRBV28 and TRBJ2-1, with 11 bases aligning to TRBD2. The germline V gene has CDR1 MDHEN and CDR2 SYDVKM. The CDR3 has 15 amino acids. The V segment lost 6 bases and the J segment 8 bases; nucleotides outside the gene matches: 9.

The count of this clone is one. V is TRBV7-2 and J is TRBJ2-7, with 7 bases that match TRBD1. V lost 1 base to trimming and J lost 5 bases; unmatched junction nucleotides: 8. This CDR3 is 15 amino acids long. The germline V gene encodes CDR1 SGHTA and CDR2 FQGNSA. Written as DNA, the CDR3 is TGTGCCAGCAGCTTAGTGTGGTCAGGGGGTAACGAGCAGTACTTC. This codes for CASSLVWSGGNEQYF.